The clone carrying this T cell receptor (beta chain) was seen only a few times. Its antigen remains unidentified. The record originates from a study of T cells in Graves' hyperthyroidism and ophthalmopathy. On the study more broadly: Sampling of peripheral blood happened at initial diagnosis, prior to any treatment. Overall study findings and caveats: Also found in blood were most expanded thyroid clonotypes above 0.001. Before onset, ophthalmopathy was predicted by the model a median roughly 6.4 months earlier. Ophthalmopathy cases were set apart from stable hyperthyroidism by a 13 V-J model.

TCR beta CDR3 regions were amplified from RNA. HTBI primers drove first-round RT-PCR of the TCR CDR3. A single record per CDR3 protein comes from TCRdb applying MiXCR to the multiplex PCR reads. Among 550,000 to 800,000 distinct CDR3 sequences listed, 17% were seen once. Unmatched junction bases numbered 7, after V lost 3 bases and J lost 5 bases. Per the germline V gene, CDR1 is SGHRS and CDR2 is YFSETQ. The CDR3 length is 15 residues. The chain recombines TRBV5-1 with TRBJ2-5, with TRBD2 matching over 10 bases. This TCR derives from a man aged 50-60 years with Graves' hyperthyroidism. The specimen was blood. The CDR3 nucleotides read TGCGCCAGCAGCTCCTCTAGCGGGAGTGGGGAGACCCAGTACTTC. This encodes CASSSSSGSGETQYF.